The T cell receptor beta chain described here comes from a study of brain T cells in children with intractable seizures. Study results and limitations: Pre- and post-surgery blood differed in depth, so pre-surgery absences may be undersampling.

As to time point: blood from clinic visit 5 months post-surgery; TSC patient then seizure free. Sequencing was limited to surgery cases with top T cell transcript signatures in brain tissue. Before surgery, patients took at least one anti-epileptic drug. Concerning this clone: The antigen is unknown.

Trimming removed 0 bases from V and 0 bases from J, with 15 bases in between. This CDR3 spans 17 amino acids. The germline CDR1 and CDR2 sequences are SGHRS and YFSETQ. Sequencing used immunoSEQ multiplex PCR; TCRdb keeps in-frame clones, though not all of them. The profile shows hundreds of thousands of clones, 93% of them singletons. The V gene is TRBV5-1, the J gene TRBJ2-5; D perhaps matches TRBD1 (6 bases). The starting material was peripheral blood, obtained less than 6 months after surgery. The receptor was derived from a boy less than two years old with tuberous sclerosis and intractable seizures. The CDR3 region is CASSLGSTGIYQETQYF. In nucleotides, the CDR3 is TGCGCCAGCAGCTTGGGCTCTACAGGGATCTACCAAGAGACCCAGTACTTC. The complete variable domain, with remaining parts taken from reference TRBV5-1 and TRBJ2-5, reads KAGVTQTPRYLIKTRGQQVTLSCSPISGHRSVSWYQQTPGQGLQFLFEYFSETQRNKGNFPGRFSGRQFSNSRSEMNVSTLELGDSALYLCASSLGSTGIYQETQYFGPGTRLLVL.